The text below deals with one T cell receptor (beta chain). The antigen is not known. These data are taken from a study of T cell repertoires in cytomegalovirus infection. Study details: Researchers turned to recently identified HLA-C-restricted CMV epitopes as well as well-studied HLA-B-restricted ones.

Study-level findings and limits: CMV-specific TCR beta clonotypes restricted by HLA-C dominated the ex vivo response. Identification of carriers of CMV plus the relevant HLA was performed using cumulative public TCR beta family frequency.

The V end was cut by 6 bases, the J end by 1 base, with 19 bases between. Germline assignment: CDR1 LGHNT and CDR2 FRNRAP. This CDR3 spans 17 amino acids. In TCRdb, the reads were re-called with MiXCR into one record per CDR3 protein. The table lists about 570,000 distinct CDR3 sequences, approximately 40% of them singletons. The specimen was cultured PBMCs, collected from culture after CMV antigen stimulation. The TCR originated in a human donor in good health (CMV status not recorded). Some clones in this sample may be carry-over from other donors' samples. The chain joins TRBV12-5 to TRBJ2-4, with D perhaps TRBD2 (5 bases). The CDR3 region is CASGTSAGPTAKNIQYF. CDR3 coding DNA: TGTGCTAGTGGGACCTCCGCGGGCCCCACGGCCAAAAACATTCAGTACTTC. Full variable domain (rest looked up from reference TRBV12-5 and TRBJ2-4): DARVTQTPRHKVTEMGQEVTMRCQPILGHNTVFWYRQTMMQGLELLAYFRNRAPLDDSGMPKDRFSAEMPDATLATLKIQPSEPRDSAVYFCASGTSAGPTAKNIQYFGAGTRLSVL.